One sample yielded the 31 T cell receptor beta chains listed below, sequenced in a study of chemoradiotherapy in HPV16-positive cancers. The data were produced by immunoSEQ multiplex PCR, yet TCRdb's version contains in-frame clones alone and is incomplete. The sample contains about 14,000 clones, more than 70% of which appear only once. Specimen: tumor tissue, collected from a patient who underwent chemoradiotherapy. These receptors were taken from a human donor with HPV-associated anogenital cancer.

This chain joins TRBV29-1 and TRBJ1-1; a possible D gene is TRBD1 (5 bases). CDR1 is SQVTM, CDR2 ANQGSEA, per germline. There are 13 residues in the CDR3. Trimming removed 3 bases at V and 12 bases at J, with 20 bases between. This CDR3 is CSVDRVRGDETFF. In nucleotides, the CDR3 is TGCAGCGTTGACAGGGTCCGCGGGGATGAGACTTTCTTT. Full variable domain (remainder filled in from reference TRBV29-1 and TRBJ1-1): SAVISQKPSRDICQRGTSLTIQCQVDSQVTMMFWYRQQPGQSLTLIATANQGSEATYESGFVIDKFPISRPNLTFSTLTVSNMSPEDSSIYLCSVDRVRGDETFFGQGTRLTVV.

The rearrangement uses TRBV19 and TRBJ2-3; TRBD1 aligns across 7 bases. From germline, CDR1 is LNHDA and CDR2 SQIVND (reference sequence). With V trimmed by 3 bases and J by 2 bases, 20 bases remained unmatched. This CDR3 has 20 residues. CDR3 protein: CASSIQSGTVTLYNTDTQYF. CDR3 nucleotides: TGTGCCAGTAGTATCCAATCTGGGACAGTAACCCTTTATAACACAGATACGCAGTATTTT.

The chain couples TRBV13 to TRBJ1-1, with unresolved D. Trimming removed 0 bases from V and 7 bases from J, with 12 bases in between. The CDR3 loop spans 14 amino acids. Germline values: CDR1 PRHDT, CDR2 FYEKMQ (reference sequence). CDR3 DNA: TGTGCCAGCAGCTTAGGGATCTGGGGAAATGAAGCTTTCTTT. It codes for CASSLGIWGNEAFF.

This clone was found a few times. CDR3 sequence (DNA): TGTGCCAGCAGCTCGTATCCACAGCTAGCGGGGAGGGGCTACACCTTC. Encoded protein: CASSSYPQLAGRGYTF. The chain joins TRBV7-8 to TRBJ1-2; D uncertain. Trimming removed 4 bases at V and 8 bases at J, with 23 bases between. From germline, CDR1 is SGHVS and CDR2 FQNEAQ. CDR3 length: 16 amino acids.

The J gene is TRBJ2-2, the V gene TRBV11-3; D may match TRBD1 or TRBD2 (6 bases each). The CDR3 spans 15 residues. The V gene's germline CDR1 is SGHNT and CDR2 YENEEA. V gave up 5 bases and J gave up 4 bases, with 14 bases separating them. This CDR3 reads CASSITGTGTGELFF. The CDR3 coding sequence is TGTGCCAGCAGCATTACAGGGACTGGCACCGGGGAGCTGTTTTTT.

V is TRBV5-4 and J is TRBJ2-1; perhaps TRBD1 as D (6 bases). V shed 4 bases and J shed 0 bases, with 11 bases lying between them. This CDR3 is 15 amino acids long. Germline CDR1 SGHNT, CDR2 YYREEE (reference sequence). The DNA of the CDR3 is TGTGCCAGCAGCCGGGACATCAGCTCCTACAATGAGCAGTTCTTC. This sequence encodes CASSRDISSYNEQFF.

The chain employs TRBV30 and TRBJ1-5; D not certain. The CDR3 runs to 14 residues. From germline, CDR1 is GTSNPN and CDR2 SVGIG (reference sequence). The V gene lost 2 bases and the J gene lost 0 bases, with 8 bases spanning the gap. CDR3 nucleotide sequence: TGTGCCTGGAGTTCCGGCATTAGCAATCAGCCCCAGCATTTT. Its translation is CAWSSGISNQPQHF.

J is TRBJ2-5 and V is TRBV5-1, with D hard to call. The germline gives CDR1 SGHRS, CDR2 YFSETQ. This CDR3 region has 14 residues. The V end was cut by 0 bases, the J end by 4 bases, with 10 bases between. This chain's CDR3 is CASSLVDSAETQYF. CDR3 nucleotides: TGCGCCAGCAGCTTGGTCGACTCAGCAGAGACCCAGTACTTC.

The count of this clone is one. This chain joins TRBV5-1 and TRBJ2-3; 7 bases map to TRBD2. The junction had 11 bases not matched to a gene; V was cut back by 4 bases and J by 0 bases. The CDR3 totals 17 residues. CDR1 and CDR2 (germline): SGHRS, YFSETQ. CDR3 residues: CASSMVAGSPSTDTQYF. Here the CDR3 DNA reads TGCGCCAGCAGCATGGTAGCGGGTTCCCCTAGCACAGATACGCAGTATTTT.

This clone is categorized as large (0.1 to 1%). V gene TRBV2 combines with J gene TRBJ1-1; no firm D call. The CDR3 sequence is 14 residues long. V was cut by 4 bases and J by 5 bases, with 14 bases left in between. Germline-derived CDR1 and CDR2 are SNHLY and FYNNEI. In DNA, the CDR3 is TGTGCCAGCAGTGTGTCCACTATGGGGACTGAAGCTTTCTTT. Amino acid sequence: CASSVSTMGTEAFF.

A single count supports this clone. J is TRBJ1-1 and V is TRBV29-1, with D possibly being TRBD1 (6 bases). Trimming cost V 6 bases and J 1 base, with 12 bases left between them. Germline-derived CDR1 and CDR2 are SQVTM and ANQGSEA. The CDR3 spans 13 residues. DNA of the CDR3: TGCAGCGTCCACAGGGACCCGAACACTGAAGCTTTCTTT. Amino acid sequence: CSVHRDPNTEAFF.

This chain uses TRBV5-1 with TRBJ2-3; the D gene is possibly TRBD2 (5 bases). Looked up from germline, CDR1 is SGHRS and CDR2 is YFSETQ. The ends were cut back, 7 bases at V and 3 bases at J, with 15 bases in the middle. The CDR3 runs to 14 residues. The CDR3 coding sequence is TGCGCCAGCTTGGCGAGGGAGTGGACAGATACGCAGTATTTT. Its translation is CASLAREWTDTQYF.

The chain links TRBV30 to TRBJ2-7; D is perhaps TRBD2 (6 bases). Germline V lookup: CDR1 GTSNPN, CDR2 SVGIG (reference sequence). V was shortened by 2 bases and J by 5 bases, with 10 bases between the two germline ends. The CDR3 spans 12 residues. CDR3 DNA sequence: TGTGCCTGGAGTCCGGGGAGGAACGAGCAGTACTTC. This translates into CAWSPGRNEQYF.

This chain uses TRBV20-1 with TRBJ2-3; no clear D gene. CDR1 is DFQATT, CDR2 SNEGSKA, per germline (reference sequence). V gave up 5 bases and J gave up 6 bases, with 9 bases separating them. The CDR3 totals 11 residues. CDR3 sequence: CSAGQEDTQYF. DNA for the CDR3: TGCAGTGCTGGGCAGGAGGATACGCAGTATTTT.

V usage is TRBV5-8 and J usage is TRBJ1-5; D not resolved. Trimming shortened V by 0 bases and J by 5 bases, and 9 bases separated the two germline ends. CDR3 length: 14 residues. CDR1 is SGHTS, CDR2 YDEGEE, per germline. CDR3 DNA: TGTGCCAGCAGCTTGGATTTGGGAGATCAGCCCCAGCATTTT. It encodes CASSLDLGDQPQHF.

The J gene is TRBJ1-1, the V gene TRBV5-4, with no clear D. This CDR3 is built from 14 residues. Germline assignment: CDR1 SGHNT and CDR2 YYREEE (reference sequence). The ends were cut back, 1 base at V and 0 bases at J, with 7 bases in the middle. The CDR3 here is CASSLQPMNTEAFF. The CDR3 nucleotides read TGTGCCAGCAGCTTGCAGCCGATGAACACTGAAGCTTTCTTT.

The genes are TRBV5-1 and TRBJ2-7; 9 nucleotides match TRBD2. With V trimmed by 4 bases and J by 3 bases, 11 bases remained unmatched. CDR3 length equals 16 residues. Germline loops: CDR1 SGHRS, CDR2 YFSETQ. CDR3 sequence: CASSRAASGTSYEQYF. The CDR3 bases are TGCGCCAGCAGCCGGGCGGCTAGCGGGACGAGCTACGAGCAGTACTTC.

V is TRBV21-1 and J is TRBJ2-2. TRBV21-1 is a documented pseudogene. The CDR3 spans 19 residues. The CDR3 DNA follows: TGTGCCAGCTTGGGACCGTATCGTGCTCCCAATAGAAACACCGGGGAGCTGTTTTTT. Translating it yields CASLGPYRAPNRNTGELFF.

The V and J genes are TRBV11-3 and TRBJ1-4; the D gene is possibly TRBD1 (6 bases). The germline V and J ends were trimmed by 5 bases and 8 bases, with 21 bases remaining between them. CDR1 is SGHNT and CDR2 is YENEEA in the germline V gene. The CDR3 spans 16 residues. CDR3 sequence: CASSPTTMAGGEKLFF. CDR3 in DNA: TGTGCCAGCAGCCCAACGACAATGGCCGGGGGCGAAAAACTGTTTTTT.

The CDR3 loop is CASSESSSVAFGQYF. Here the CDR3 DNA reads TGTGCCAGCAGTGAATCGTCTAGCGTGGCCTTCGGGCAGTACTTC. The J gene is TRBJ2-7, the V gene TRBV6-1, with D maybe TRBD2 (6 bases). The CDR3 contains 15 residues. Germline-derived CDR1 and CDR2 are MNHNS and SASEGT. Trimming removed 2 bases at V and 9 bases at J, with 20 bases between.

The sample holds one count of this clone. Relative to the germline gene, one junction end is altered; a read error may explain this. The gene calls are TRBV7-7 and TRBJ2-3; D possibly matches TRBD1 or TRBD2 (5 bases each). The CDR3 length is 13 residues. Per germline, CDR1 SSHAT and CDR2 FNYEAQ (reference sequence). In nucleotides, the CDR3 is TGTGCTAGCAGCTTAGTAGAGGGGGATACGCAGTATTTT. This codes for CASSLVEGDTQYF.

The CDR3 is CASSLGGGGPRVETF. Written as DNA, the CDR3 is TGTGCCAGCAGCTTAGGAGGCGGTGGACCCCGGGTAGAAACCTTC. This chain links TRBV11-3 with TRBJ1-2; D unresolved. CDR3 length: 15 residues. V was shortened by 1 base and J by 14 bases, with 23 bases between the two germline ends. Germline V CDR1 and CDR2: SGHNT, YENEEA.

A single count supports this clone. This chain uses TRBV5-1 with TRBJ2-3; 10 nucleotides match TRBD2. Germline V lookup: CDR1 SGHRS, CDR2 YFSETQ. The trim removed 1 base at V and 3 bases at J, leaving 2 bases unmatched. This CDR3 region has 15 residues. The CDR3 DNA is TGCGCCAGCAGCTTGACTAGCGGGATTACAGATACGCAGTATTTT. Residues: CASSLTSGITDTQYF.

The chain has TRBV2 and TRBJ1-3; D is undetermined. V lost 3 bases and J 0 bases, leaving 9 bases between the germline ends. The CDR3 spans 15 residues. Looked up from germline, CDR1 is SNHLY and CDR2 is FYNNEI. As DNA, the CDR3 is TGTGCCAGCAGTGAGAGTTCAGGCTCTGGAAACACCATATATTTT. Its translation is CASSESSGSGNTIYF. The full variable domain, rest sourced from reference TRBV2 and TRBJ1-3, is EPEVTQTPSHQVTQMGQEVILRCVPISNHLYFYWYRQILGQKVEFLVSFYNNEISEKSEIFDDQFSVERPDGSNFTLKIRSTKLEDSAMYFCASSESSGSGNTIYFGEGSWLTVV.

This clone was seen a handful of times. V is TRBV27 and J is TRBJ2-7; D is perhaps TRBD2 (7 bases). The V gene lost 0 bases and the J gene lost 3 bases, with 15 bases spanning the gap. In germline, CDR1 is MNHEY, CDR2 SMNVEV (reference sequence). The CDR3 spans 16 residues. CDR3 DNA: TGTGCCAGCAGTTTATCGGGGGGGGCCCCCAGCTACGAGCAGTACTTC. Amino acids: CASSLSGGAPSYEQYF.

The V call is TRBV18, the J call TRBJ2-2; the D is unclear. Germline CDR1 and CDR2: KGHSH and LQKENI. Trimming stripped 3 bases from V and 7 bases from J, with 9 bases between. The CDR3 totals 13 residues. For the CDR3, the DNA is TGTGCCAGCTCACCTGAACATGGCGGGGAGCTGTTTTTT. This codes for CASSPEHGGELFF.

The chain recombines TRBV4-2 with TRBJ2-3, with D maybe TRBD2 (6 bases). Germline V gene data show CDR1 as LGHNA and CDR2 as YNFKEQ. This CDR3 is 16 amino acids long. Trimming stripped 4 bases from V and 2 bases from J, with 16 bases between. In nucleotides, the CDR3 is TGTGCCAGCAGCCTGAAACTAGCCACGAACACAGATACGCAGTATTTT. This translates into CASSLKLATNTDTQYF.

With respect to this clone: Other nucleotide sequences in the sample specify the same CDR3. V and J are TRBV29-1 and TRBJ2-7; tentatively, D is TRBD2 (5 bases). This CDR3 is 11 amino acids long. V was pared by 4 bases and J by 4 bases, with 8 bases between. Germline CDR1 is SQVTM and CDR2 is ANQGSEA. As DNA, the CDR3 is TGCAGCGTTGGGACGGGATACGAGCAGTACTTC. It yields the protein CSVGTGYEQYF.

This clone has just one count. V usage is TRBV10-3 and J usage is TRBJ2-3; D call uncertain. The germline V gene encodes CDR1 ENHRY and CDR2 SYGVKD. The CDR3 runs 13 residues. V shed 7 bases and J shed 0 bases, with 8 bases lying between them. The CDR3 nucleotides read TGTGCCATCACTATTTCTAGCACAGATACGCAGTATTTT. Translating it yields CAITISSTDTQYF.

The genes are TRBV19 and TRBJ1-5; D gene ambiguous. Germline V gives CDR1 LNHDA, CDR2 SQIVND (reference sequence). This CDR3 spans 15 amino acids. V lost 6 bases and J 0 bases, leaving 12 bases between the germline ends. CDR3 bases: TGTGCCAGTAGATTAAAGGGCAATAGCAATCAGCCCCAGCATTTT. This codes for CASRLKGNSNQPQHF. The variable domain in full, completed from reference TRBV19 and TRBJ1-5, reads DGGITQSPKYLFRKEGQNVTLSCEQNLNHDAMYWYRQDPGQGLRLIYYSQIVNDFQKGDIAEGYSVSREKKESFPLTVTSAQKNPTAFYLCASRLKGNSNQPQHFGDGTRLSIL.

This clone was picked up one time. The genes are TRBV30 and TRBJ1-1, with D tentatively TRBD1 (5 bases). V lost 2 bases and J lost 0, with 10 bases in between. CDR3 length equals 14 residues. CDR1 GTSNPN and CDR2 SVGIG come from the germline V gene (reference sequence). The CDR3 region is CAWSRGTMNTEAFF. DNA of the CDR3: TGTGCCTGGAGTAGGGGTACTATGAACACTGAAGCTTTCTTT. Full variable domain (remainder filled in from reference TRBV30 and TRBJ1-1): SQTIHQWPATLVQPVGSPLSLECTVEGTSNPNLYWYRQAAGRGLQLLFYSVGIGQISSEVPQNLSASRPQDRQFILSSKKLLLSDSGFYLCAWSRGTMNTEAFFGQGTRLTVV.